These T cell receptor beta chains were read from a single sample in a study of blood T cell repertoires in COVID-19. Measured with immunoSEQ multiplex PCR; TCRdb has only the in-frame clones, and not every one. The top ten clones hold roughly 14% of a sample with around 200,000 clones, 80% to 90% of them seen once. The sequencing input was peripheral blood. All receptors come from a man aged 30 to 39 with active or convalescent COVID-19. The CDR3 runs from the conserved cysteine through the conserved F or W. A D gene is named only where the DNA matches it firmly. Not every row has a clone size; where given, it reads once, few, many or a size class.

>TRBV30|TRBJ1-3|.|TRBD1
CAWGQGVGNTIYF
TGTGCCTGGGGACAGGGAGTAGGAAACACCATATATTTT
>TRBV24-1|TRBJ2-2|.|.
CATSAVTGELFF
TGTGCCACCAGCGCGGTCACCGGGGAGCTGTTTTTT
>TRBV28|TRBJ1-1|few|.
CASSLQGTTEAFF
TGTGCCAGCAGTTTGCAGGGTACGACTGAAGCTTTCTTT
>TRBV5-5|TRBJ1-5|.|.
CASSLYQGGQPQHF
TGTGCCAGCAGCTTGTATCAGGGAGGGCAGCCCCAGCATTTT
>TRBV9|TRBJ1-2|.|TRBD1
CASSVDSAGGDPGYTF
TGTGCCAGCAGCGTAGATTCAGCAGGGGGTGACCCGGGCTACACCTTC
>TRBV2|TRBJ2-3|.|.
CASSPNLDTQYF
TGTGCCAGCAGCCCCAATTTAGATACGCAGTATTTT
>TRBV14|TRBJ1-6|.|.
CASSQDDSSNSPLHF
TGTGCCAGCAGCCAAGATGACAGTTCCAATTCACCCCTCCACTTT
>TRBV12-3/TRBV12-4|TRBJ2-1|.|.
CASRHNGANEQFF
TGTGCCAGCAGGCACAATGGGGCCAATGAGCAGTTCTTC
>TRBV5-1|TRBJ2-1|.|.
CASSLAGVNEQFF
TGCGCCAGCAGCTTGGCCGGGGTTAATGAGCAGTTCTTC
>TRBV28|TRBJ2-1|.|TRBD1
CASSHTGQGQDNEQFF
TGTGCCAGCAGTCACACGGGACAGGGGCAGGACAATGAGCAGTTCTTC
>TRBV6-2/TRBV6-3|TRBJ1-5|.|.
CASSYFSGQSNQPQHF
TGTGCCAGCAGTTACTTTTCAGGGCAGAGCAATCAGCCCCAGCATTTT
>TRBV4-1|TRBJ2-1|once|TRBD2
CASSQGTSGQNEQFF
TGCGCCAGCAGCCAAGGGACTAGCGGGCAAAATGAGCAGTTCTTC
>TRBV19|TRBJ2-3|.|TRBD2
CASSSDSGSIDTQYF
TGTGCCAGTAGTTCCGATAGCGGGAGTATAGATACGCAGTATTTT
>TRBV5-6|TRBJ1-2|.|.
CASSLIQYHAYGYTF
TGTGCCAGCAGCTTGATTCAGTACCACGCCTATGGCTACACCTTC
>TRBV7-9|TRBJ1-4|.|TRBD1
CASSGEAGTEDNEKLFF
TGTGCCAGCAGCGGCGAAGCCGGGACAGAAGATAATGAAAAACTGTTTTTT
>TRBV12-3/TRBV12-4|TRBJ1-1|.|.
CASRVGVLEAFF
TGTGCCAGCAGGGTGGGTGTTCTAGAGGCTTTCTTT
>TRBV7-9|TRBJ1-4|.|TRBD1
CASSAQGATNEKLFF
TGTGCCAGCAGCGCACAGGGGGCGACTAATGAAAAACTGTTTTTT
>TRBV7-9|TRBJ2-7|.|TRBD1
CASSKGGQGNEQYF
TGTGCCAGCAGCAAAGGGGGACAGGGGAACGAGCAGTACTTC
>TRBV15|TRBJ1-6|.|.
CATSRDYSRPLHF
TGTGCCACCAGCAGAGATTACAGCCGGCCCCTCCACTTT
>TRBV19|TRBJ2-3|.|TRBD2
CASSGGPGWTDTQYF
TGTGCCAGTTCGGGGGGGCCTGGGTGGACAGATACGCAGTATTTT
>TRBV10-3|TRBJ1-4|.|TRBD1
CAISEGTGGEKLFF
TGTGCCATCAGTGAAGGGACAGGGGGCGAAAAACTGTTTTTT
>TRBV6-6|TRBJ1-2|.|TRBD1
CASSYSSDRGSGYTF
TGTGCCAGCAGTTACTCCTCAGACAGGGGTAGTGGCTACACCTTC
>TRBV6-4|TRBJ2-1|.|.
CASRTVPEQFF
TGTGCCAGCAGGACTGTCCCTGAGCAGTTCTTC
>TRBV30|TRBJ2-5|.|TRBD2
CAWSPGLAGGYQETQYF
TGTGCCTGGAGCCCAGGACTAGCGGGGGGGTACCAAGAGACCCAGTACTTC
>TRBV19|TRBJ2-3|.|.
CASSLRQVQTDSQYF
TGTGCCAGTAGTCTCCGACAGGTCCAAACAGATTCGCAGTATTTT
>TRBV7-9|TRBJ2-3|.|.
CASSLLYDTQYF
TGTGCCAGCAGCCTCCTCTACGATACGCAGTATTTT
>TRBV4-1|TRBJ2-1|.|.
CASSQVDLGLATYNEQFF
TGCGCCAGCAGCCAAGTGGACTTGGGGCTAGCGACGTACAATGAGCAGTTCTTC
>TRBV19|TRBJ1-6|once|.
CASSPQTGSPLHF
TGTGCCAGTAGTCCGCAGACTGGATCACCCCTCCACTTT
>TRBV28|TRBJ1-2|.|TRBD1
CASSSGQGPGYTF
TGTGCCAGCAGTTCGGGACAGGGGCCTGGCTACACCTTC